Below, 32 T cell receptor beta chains from the same sample are listed, as sequenced in a study of CD8 T cells in Susac syndrome. It was with random hexamers that about 0.45 to 1 ug RNA was reverse transcribed. TCRdb reprocessed the immunoSEQ multiplex PCR reads via MiXCR and lists one record per CDR3 protein. Counted here are about 150,000 distinct CDR3 sequences, about 95% occurring once; the ten biggest clones make up roughly 0.15%. The sequencing input was CD4+ T cells from PBMCs. These receptors came from a human donor with Susac syndrome.

The V gene is TRBV6-6, the J gene TRBJ1-5; 7 bases agree with TRBD1. J was trimmed by 2 bases and V by 6 bases; bases with no gene match: 10. The CDR3 consists of 16 residues. Germline CDR1 is MNHNY and CDR2 is SVGAGI (reference sequence). CDR3 amino acids: CASSFEGQRRNQPQHF. As DNA, the CDR3 is TGTGCCAGCAGCTTCGAGGGACAGAGACGCAATCAGCCCCAGCATTTT.

V is TRBV5-4 and J is TRBJ2-3; D unclear. Germline CDR1 and CDR2: SGHNT and YYREEE (reference sequence). The length of the CDR3 is 15 residues. Trimming took 4 bases from V and 3 from J, leaving 15 bases between them. In DNA, the CDR3 is TGTGCCAGCAGCCCCGAGGTTGGCGATACAGATACGCAGTATTTT. Protein product: CASSPEVGDTDTQYF.

The genes are TRBV12-3 or TRBV12-4 and TRBJ1-1; possible D gene TRBD1, 5 bases. There are 13 residues in the CDR3. The V end lost 1 base, the J end lost 11 bases, and 14 bases lay between the germline ends. The CDR3 sequence: CASSLEMWGTAFF. As DNA, the CDR3 is TGTGCCAGCAGTTTAGAAATGTGGGGGACCGCTTTCTTT.

The CDR3 region has the DNA TGTGCCAGCAGTCACCCTCGTTCAGGCGGGGAGCTGTTTTTT. Translating it yields CASSHPRSGGELFF. The gene calls are TRBV12-3 or TRBV12-4 and TRBJ2-2; no clear D gene. There are 14 residues in the CDR3. The V end was cut by 5 bases, the J end by 7 bases, with 14 bases between.

The chain uses TRBV14 and TRBJ2-7; tentatively, D is TRBD2 (5 bases). V was shortened by 1 base and J by 5 bases, with 12 bases between the two germline ends. This CDR3 has 14 amino acids. The V gene's germline CDR1 is SGHDN and CDR2 FVKESK. The CDR3 DNA is TGTGCCAGCAGCCAAGGCAGGTGGCGGGACGAGCAGTACTTC. Amino acids: CASSQGRWRDEQYF. The full variable domain, completed using reference TRBV14 and TRBJ2-7, is EAGVTQFPSHSVIEKGQTVTLRCDPISGHDNLYWYRRVMGKEIKFLLHFVKESKQDESGMPNNRFLAERTGGTYSTLKVQPAELEDSGVYFCASSQGRWRDEQYFGPGTRLTVT.

This chain connects TRBV29-1 to TRBJ1-1, with D perhaps TRBD1 (6 bases). Trimming removed 4 bases from V and 0 bases from J, with 21 bases in between. Per germline, CDR1 SQVTM and CDR2 ANQGSEA. The CDR3 extends over 17 amino acids. This CDR3 is CSVALTSARGMNTEAFF. DNA of the CDR3: TGCAGCGTTGCACTCACATCAGCCAGGGGCATGAACACTGAAGCTTTCTTT. Full variable domain (outside the CDR3, taken from reference TRBV29-1 and TRBJ1-1): SAVISQKPSRDICQRGTSLTIQCQVDSQVTMMFWYRQQPGQSLTLIATANQGSEATYESGFVIDKFPISRPNLTFSTLTVSNMSPEDSSIYLCSVALTSARGMNTEAFFGQGTRLTVV.

V usage is TRBV20-1 and J usage is TRBJ2-1; weak D call: TRBD1 (6 bases). The CDR3 consists of 14 residues. Trimming stripped 0 bases from V and 7 bases from J, with 13 bases between. Germline V gene sequence: CDR1 DFQATT, CDR2 SNEGSKA (reference sequence). In nucleotides, the CDR3 is TGCAGTGCTAGAGATAAAATCACAGGGAATGAGCAGTTCTTC. The encoded protein is CSARDKITGNEQFF.

The V and J genes are TRBV20-1 and TRBJ2-1; TRBD2 matches at 10 bases. The CDR3 is 16 residues long. Trimming cost V 1 base and J 1 base; bases outside gene matches: 4. The V gene's germline CDR1 is DFQATT and CDR2 SNEGSKA (reference sequence). The CDR3 spells CSARGLAGGSYNEQFF. CDR3 bases: TGCAGTGCTAGAGGCTTAGCGGGGGGATCCTACAATGAGCAGTTCTTC.

The V gene is TRBV12-3 or TRBV12-4, the J gene TRBJ2-3; D may be TRBD1 or TRBD2 (5 bases each). The V end lost 6 bases, the J end lost 0 bases, and 16 bases lay between the germline ends. The CDR3 is 16 residues long. The CDR3 protein is CASRFGTRTSTDTQYF. Written as DNA, the CDR3 is TGTGCCAGCAGATTCGGGACCAGAACTAGCACAGATACGCAGTATTTT.

The chain employs TRBV3-1 and TRBJ2-1; D is perhaps TRBD2 (6 bases). Trimming took off 1 base at V and 7 bases at J, with 17 bases between the two ends. The germline CDR1 and CDR2 sequences are LGHDT and YNNKEL (reference sequence). The CDR3 extends over 16 amino acids. The CDR3 DNA sequence: TGTGCCAGCAGCCAAGCCTTAGCGGACCTGGGGAATGAGCAGTTCTTC. It is translated as CASSQALADLGNEQFF.

This clonotype was detected only once. The V gene is TRBV24-1, the J gene TRBJ2-1; D ambiguous. V dropped 3 bases and J dropped 3 bases, with 5 bases sitting between them. Germline CDR1 reads KGHDR; CDR2 reads SFDVKD. This CDR3 contains 13 residues. The CDR3 loop is CATSDRNYNEQFF. The CDR3 bases are TGTGCCACCAGTGATAGGAACTACAATGAGCAGTTCTTC.

V is TRBV4-2 and J is TRBJ2-6, with 7 positions matching TRBD1. The germline V gene encodes CDR1 LGHNA and CDR2 YNFKEQ. CDR3 size: 18 residues. The V gene end was trimmed by 4 bases and the J gene end by 0 bases; junction bases not matched to a gene: 9. The DNA for the CDR3 is TGTGCCAGCAGCCTTACGGGACAGCAGAGCTCTGGGGCCAACGTCCTGACTTTC. Its translation is CASSLTGQQSSGANVLTF.

This chain connects TRBV29-1 to TRBJ1-1; TRBD1 might be the D (5 bases). V was shortened by 2 bases and J by 4 bases, with 8 bases between the two germline ends. CDR1 is SQVTM, CDR2 ANQGSEA, per germline. This CDR3 is built from 12 residues. This CDR3 reads CSVELDSTEAFF. The CDR3 DNA sequence: TGCAGCGTTGAATTAGACAGCACTGAAGCTTTCTTT.

The rearrangement joins TRBV20-1 to TRBJ1-1; D not resolved. V was trimmed by 0 bases and J by 1 base, leaving 6 bases between them. The CDR3 runs to 13 residues. Germline V lookup: CDR1 DFQATT, CDR2 SNEGSKA (reference sequence). The CDR3 sequence: CSARDRQNTEAFF. The CDR3 DNA is TGCAGTGCTAGAGATCGGCAGAACACTGAAGCTTTCTTT.

This rearrangement joins TRBV29-1 to TRBJ1-1, with D possibly TRBD1 on 5 matching bases. The CDR3 is made up of 13 amino acids. The V gene lost 3 bases and the J gene lost 0 bases, with 8 bases spanning the gap. Germline V CDR1 and CDR2: SQVTM, ANQGSEA. The CDR3 sequence: CSVEDTLNTEAFF. The CDR3 region has the DNA TGCAGCGTTGAGGACACCCTGAACACTGAAGCTTTCTTT.

This chain uses TRBV6-1 with TRBJ2-7, with TRBD2 as a possible D gene (6 bases). Germline V gives CDR1 MNHNS, CDR2 SASEGT. Trimming cost V 4 bases and J 7 bases, with 20 bases left between them. The CDR3 is 15 residues long. The DNA for the CDR3 is TGTGCCAGCAGTGGGCTCGGGCTCGACGGAGGGGAGCAGTACTTC. This encodes CASSGLGLDGGEQYF.

The V gene is TRBV5-4, the J gene TRBJ2-1; weak D call: TRBD2 (6 bases). V lost 3 bases and J 5 bases, leaving 15 bases between the germline ends. This CDR3 is built from 15 residues. CDR1 is SGHNT, CDR2 YYREEE, per germline (reference sequence). The CDR3 DNA reads TGTGCCAGCAGCTCCGTCCGGGGCGGGAACAATGAGCAGTTCTTC. As protein: CASSSVRGGNNEQFF.

The chain carries TRBV5-1 and TRBJ2-2; the D is unclear. The length of the CDR3 is 13 residues. Looked up from germline, CDR1 is SGHRS and CDR2 is YFSETQ. Trimming stripped 4 bases from V and 7 bases from J, with 11 bases between. CDR3 DNA sequence: TGCGCCAGCAGCCCCACGGGTATCGGGGAGCTGTTTTTT. Its protein is CASSPTGIGELFF.

In DNA form, the CDR3 reads TGTGCCAGCAGCCCCTCTAGCGGGGGGGCCTCGCCAGATACGCAGTATTTT. Encoded protein: CASSPSSGGASPDTQYF. The chain uses TRBV7-3 and TRBJ2-3, with TRBD2 matching over 12 bases. The V segment lost 5 bases and the J segment 4 bases; nucleotides outside the gene matches: 10. CDR1 SGHTA and CDR2 FQGTGA come from the germline V gene. CDR3 length equals 17 residues.

The chain has TRBV18 and TRBJ2-5; either TRBD1 or TRBD2 may supply D (5 bases each). V was cut by 3 bases and J by 4 bases, with 15 bases left in between. Germline V CDR1 and CDR2: KGHSH, LQKENI. The CDR3 covers 15 residues. The CDR3 loop is CASSPLSGTGETQYF. Here the CDR3 DNA reads TGTGCCAGCTCACCGCTCTCAGGGACGGGAGAGACCCAGTACTTC.

CDR3 amino acids: CSATPGPETQYF. The CDR3 bases are TGCAGTGCCACCCCGGGACCTGAGACCCAGTACTTC. V is TRBV20-1 and J is TRBJ2-5; D could derive from TRBD1 or TRBD2 (5 bases each). The CDR3 has 12 residues. Germline values: CDR1 DFQATT, CDR2 SNEGSKA (reference sequence). Trimming took 6 bases from V and 5 from J, leaving 13 bases between them.

J is TRBJ2-1 and V is TRBV5-1; 9 nucleotides match TRBD1. V lost 4 bases, J lost 6 bases, and 8 bases stayed unmatched. CDR3 length: 15 amino acids. The germline gives CDR1 SGHRS, CDR2 YFSETQ. CDR3 region: CASSTGQGDTNEQFF. The CDR3 nucleotides read TGCGCCAGCAGCACGGGACAGGGAGACACCAATGAGCAGTTCTTC. Filled out from reference TRBV5-1 and TRBJ2-1, the complete variable domain reads KAGVTQTPRYLIKTRGQQVTLSCSPISGHRSVSWYQQTPGQGLQFLFEYFSETQRNKGNFPGRFSGRQFSNSRSEMNVSTLELGDSALYLCASSTGQGDTNEQFFGPGTRLTVL.

The rearrangement links TRBV5-6 to TRBJ2-5; 11 bases are shared with TRBD2. With V trimmed by 1 base and J by 5 bases, 7 bases remained unmatched. This CDR3 is 16 amino acids long. Germline values: CDR1 SGHDT, CDR2 YYEEEE. CDR3 in DNA: TGTGCCAGCAGCTTGTTTAGCGGGGGGGCCGGGGAGACCCAGTACTTC. It encodes CASSLFSGGAGETQYF.

The genes are TRBV20-1 and TRBJ1-2; a possible D gene is TRBD1 (6 bases). The CDR3 length is 14 residues. Deletions cut 5 bases from V and 6 bases from J, with 19 bases between. Germline assignment: CDR1 DFQATT and CDR2 SNEGSKA (reference sequence). DNA of the CDR3: TGCAGTGCTGGAAGGACAGACCTAAGGGATGGCTACACCTTC. This gives the protein CSAGRTDLRDGYTF.

The chain has TRBV9 and TRBJ2-3; TRBD2 might be the D (6 bases). From germline, CDR1 is SGDLS and CDR2 YYNGEE. Trimming shortened V by 0 bases and J by 11 bases, and 16 bases separated the two germline ends. CDR3 length: 14 residues. The CDR3 sequence is CASSVARDGGMQYF. CDR3 nucleotide sequence: TGTGCCAGCAGCGTAGCACGAGACGGGGGAATGCAGTATTTT.

The V and J genes are TRBV25-1 and TRBJ1-6; TRBD1 aligns across 7 bases. The germline V gene encodes CDR1 MGHDK and CDR2 SYGVNS. This CDR3 is 14 amino acids long. Trimming removed 6 bases from V and 7 bases from J; junction bases left unmatched: 6. For the CDR3, the DNA is TGTGCCAGCAGCACCGGGACAGCGAATTCACCCCTCCACTTT. Translating it yields CASSTGTANSPLHF.

The CDR3, as DNA: TGCAGCGTTGAAACAGGGGCGAGGGGCTACACCTTC. This encodes CSVETGARGYTF. The rearrangement uses TRBV29-1 and TRBJ1-2; 7 nucleotides match TRBD1. Per germline, CDR1 SQVTM and CDR2 ANQGSEA. J gave up 8 bases and V 2 bases, and 5 bases lay outside the gene matches. The CDR3 extends over 12 amino acids.

The CDR3: CASSHSGPYGYTF. CDR3 coding DNA: TGTGCCAGCAGCCACTCAGGGCCCTATGGCTACACCTTC. This chain joins TRBV7-2 and TRBJ1-2, with D possibly matching TRBD1 (5 bases). V was pared by 5 bases and J by 4 bases, with 11 bases between. Germline lookup yields CDR1 SGHTA and CDR2 FQGNSA. This CDR3 has 13 amino acids.

The gene calls are TRBV3-1 and TRBJ2-4; 7 bases align to TRBD1. Germline V gives CDR1 LGHDT, CDR2 YNNKEL (reference sequence). J gave up 5 bases and V 3 bases, and 7 bases lay outside the gene matches. CDR3 length equals 15 residues. CDR3 in DNA: TGTGCCAGCAGCCATCCTGACAGGGTCGAAAACATTCAGTACTTC. Amino acids: CASSHPDRVENIQYF.

The chain recombines TRBV12-3 or TRBV12-4 with TRBJ1-5, with 8 nucleotides matching TRBD1. Germline trimming cut 1 base from V and 11 bases from J; bases unmatched to any gene: 7. CDR3 length equals 14 residues. CDR3 in amino acids: CASSLGTGLMAQHF. The CDR3 DNA reads as TGTGCCAGCAGTTTAGGGACAGGGCTGATGGCCCAGCATTTT.

This chain connects TRBV12-3 or TRBV12-4 to TRBJ2-1; 8 bases are shared with TRBD2. The CDR3 spans 13 residues. V trimming: 6 bases; J trimming: 7 bases; junction bases outside the gene matches: 5. The CDR3 coding sequence is TGTGCCAGCAGCGGGACTAGTGTAAATGAGCAGTTCTTC. It translates to CASSGTSVNEQFF.

The V gene is TRBV5-4, the J gene TRBJ2-5; 7 positions agree with TRBD1. The ends lost 2 bases at V and 2 bases at J; junction bases unmatched: 6. The CDR3 has 15 amino acids. CDR1 and CDR2 (germline): SGHNT, YYREEE (reference sequence). CDR3 nucleotide sequence: TGTGCCAGCAGCTTTTCGGCAGGGGGACAAGAGACCCAGTACTTC. It encodes CASSFSAGGQETQYF.